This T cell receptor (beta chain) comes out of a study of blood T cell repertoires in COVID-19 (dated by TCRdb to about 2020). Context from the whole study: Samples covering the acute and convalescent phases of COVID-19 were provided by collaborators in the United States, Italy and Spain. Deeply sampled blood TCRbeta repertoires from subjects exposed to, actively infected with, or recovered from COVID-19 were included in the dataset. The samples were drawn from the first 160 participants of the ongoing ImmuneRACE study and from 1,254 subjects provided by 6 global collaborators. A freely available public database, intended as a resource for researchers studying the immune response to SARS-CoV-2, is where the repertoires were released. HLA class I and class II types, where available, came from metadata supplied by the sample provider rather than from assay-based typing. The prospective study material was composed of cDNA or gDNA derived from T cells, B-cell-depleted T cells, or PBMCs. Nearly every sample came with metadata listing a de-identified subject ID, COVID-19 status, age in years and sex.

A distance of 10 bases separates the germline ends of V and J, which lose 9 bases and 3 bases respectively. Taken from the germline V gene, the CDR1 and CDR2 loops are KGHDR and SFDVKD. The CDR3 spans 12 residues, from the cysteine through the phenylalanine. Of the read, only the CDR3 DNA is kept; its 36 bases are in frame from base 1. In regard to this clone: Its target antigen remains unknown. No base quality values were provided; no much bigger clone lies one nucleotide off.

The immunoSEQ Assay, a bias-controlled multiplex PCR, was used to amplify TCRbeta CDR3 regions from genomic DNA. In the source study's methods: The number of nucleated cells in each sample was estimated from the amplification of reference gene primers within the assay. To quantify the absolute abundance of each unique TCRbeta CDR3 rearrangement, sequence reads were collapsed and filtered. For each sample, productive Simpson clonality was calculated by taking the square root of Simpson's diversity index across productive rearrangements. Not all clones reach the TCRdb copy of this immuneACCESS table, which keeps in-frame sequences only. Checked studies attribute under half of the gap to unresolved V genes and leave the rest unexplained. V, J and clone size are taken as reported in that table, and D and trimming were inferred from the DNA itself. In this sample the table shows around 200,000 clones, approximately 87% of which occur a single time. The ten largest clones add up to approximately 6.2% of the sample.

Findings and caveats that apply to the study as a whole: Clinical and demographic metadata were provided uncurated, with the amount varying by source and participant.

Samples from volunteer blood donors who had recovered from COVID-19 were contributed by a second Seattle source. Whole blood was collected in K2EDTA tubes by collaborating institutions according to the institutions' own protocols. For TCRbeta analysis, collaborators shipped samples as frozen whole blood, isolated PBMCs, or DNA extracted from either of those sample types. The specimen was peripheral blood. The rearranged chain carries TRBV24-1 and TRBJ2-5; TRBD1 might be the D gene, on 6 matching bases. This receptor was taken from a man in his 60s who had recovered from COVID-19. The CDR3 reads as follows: CATGQSEETQYF. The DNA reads TGTGCCACCGGACAGAGCGAAGAGACCCAGTACTTC.